This T cell receptor (beta chain) was identified in a study of OX40 agonist ivuxolimab in advanced cancers. Across the whole study: Prior anti-PD-1, anti-PD-L1 or anti-CTLA-4 therapy did not bar entry, and roughly 40% had some.

Study-wide points: Expanded peripheral T-cell antigen specificity went undetermined.

As regards this clone: Its matching antigen is unknown.

The method was immunoSEQ multiplex PCR; TCRdb's version includes in-frame clones alone and lacks a portion of them. The profile shows about 40,000 clones, approximately 86% of them singletons. The CDR3 covers 13 residues. Germline CDR1 and CDR2: MNHEY and SVGAGI. Germline trimming cut 5 bases from V and 8 bases from J; bases unmatched to any gene: 8. This specimen was CD4+ or CD8+ T cells sorted from blood, taken in a trial of the OX40 agonist ivuxolimab. This sequence joins TRBV6-5 and TRBJ1-2, with 7 positions matching TRBD1. This sequence was found in an adult with an advanced solid tumor such as melanoma, head and neck, liver or kidney cancer. CDR3 coding DNA: TGTGCCAGCAGTGCAGGGGGACGGGGCGGCTACACCTTC. Its translation: CASSAGGRGGYTF.